What follows describes a single T cell receptor beta chain. Its antigen is not yet known. No per-base quality is available; no much larger clone lies one base away. Whole blood was collected in K2EDTA tubes by collaborating institutions according to the institutions' own protocols. Collaborator samples were shipped for TCRbeta analysis as frozen whole blood, isolated PBMCs, or DNA extracted from either sample type. From the cysteine up to the phenylalanine, the CDR3 has a length of 14 residues. The entry retains the CDR3 DNA only, 42 bases that are in frame from base 1. CDR1 and CDR2, per the germline V gene, are SNHLY and FYNNEI. V loses 5 bases, J loses 1 base, and the germline ends lie 9 bases apart. The sample belongs to a study of blood T cell repertoires in COVID-19 (dated by TCRdb to 2019 to 2021). Study-level background: Samples covering the acute and convalescent phases of COVID-19 were provided by collaborators in the United States, Italy and Spain. A de-identified subject ID, COVID-19 status, age in years and sex were almost always included in the sample metadata. The repertoires were released in a freely available public database meant as a resource for research on the immune response to SARS-CoV-2. Deeply sampled blood TCRbeta repertoires from subjects exposed to, actively infected with, or recovered from COVID-19 were included in the dataset. Where available, HLA class I and class II types were taken from metadata supplied by the sample provider and were not determined by assay-based typing. The samples were drawn from the first 160 participants of the ongoing ImmuneRACE study and from over a thousand subjects provided by 6 global collaborators. The material from the prospective study consisted of cDNA or gDNA derived from T cells, B-cell-depleted T cells, or PBMCs. Here is what the overall study found, with its caveats: The amount of clinical and demographic metadata varied by source and participant and was provided uncurated.

TCRbeta CDR3 regions were amplified from genomic DNA by means of the immunoSEQ Assay, a bias-controlled multiplex PCR. The paper's data handling went like this. Nucleated cell counts per sample were estimated from amplification of reference gene primers within the assay. To quantify the absolute abundance of each unique TCRbeta CDR3 rearrangement, sequence reads were collapsed and filtered. Productive Simpson clonality was computed per sample as the square root of Simpson's diversity index over productive rearrangements. TCRdb took this table from immuneACCESS and kept in-frame rearrangements with V and J called. Such tables lack part of the clones; where checked against another copy, unresolved V genes explain under half of the gap, and the rest is unexplained. The DNA was the basis for D and trimming; V, J and clone size are from that table. Across this sample there are 60,000 to 90,000 clones, with 86% seen only once. Roughly a sixth of the sample is taken by the ten largest.

In this chain, TRBV2 is recombined with TRBJ2-1; the D gene remains uncertain. The receptor was derived from a human donor in a cohort sampled during active COVID-19. Sequenced material: peripheral blood. The CDR3 reads as follows: CASSPLSSYNEQFF. The sequenced DNA is TGTGCCAGCAGTCCCCTTAGTTCCTACAATGAGCAGTTCTTC.